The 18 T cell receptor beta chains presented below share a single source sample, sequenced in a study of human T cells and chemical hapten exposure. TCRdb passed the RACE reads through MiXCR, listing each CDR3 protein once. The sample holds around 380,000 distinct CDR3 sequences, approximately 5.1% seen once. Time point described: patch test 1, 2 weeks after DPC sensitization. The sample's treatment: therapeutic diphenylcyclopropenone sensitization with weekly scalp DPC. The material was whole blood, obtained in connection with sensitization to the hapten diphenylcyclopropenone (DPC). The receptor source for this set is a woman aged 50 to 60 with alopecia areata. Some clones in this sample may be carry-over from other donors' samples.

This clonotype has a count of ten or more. For the CDR3, the DNA is TGTGCCAGCAGCTCCCCTGAAGGGACAGCTTGGTATTTT. It codes for CASSSPEGTAWYF. The V and J genes are TRBV11-2 and TRBJ2-3, with 7 bases aligning to TRBD1. The CDR3 runs 13 residues. J gave up 14 bases and V 4 bases, and 12 bases lay outside the gene matches. CDR1 is SGHAT, CDR2 FQNNGV, per germline.

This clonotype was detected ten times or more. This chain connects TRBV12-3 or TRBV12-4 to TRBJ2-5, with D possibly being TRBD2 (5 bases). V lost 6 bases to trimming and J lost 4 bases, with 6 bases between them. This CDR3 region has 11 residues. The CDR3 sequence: CASREGETQYF. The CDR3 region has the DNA TGTGCCAGCAGAGAGGGAGAGACCCAGTACTTC.

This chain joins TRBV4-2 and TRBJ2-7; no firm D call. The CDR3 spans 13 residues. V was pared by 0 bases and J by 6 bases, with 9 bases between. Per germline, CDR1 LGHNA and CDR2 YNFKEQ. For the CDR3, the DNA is TGTGCCAGCAGCCAAGAGACCCCAGGCGAGCAGTACTTC. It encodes CASSQETPGEQYF.

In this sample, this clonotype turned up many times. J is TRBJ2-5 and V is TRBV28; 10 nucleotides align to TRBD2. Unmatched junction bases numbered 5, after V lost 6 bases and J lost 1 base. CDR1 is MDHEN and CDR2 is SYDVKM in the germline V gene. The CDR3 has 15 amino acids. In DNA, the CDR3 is TGTGCCAGCAGCTCCTTAGCGGGGGGCCAAGAGACCCAGTACTTC. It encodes CASSSLAGGQETQYF.

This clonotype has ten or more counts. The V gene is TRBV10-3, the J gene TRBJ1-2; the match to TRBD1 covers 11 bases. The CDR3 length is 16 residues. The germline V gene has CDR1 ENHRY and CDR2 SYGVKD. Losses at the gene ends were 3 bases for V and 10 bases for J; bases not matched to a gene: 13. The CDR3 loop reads CAISDGQGAILIDYTF. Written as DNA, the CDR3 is TGTGCCATCAGTGACGGACAGGGGGCCATCCTAATTGACTACACCTTC.

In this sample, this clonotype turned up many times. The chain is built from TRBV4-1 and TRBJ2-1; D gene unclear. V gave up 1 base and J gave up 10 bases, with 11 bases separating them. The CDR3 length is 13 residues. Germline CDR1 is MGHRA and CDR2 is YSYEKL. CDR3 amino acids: CASSQVGANEQFF. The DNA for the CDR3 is TGCGCCAGCAGCCAAGTAGGAGCTAACGAGCAGTTCTTC.

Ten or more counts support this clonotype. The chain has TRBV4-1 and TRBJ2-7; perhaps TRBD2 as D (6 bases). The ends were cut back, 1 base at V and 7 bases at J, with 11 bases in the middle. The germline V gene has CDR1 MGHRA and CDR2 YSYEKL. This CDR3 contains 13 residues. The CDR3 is CASSQVGGEEQYF. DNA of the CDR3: TGCGCCAGCAGCCAAGTGGGGGGTGAAGAGCAGTACTTC.

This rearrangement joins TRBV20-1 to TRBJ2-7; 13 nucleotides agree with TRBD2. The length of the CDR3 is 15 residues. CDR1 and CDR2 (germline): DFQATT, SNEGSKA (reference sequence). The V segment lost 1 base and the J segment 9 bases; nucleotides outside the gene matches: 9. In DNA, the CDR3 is TGCAGTGCTAGAGCTACCGGGACTAGCGGGACCCGGCAGTACTTC. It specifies CSARATGTSGTRQYF.

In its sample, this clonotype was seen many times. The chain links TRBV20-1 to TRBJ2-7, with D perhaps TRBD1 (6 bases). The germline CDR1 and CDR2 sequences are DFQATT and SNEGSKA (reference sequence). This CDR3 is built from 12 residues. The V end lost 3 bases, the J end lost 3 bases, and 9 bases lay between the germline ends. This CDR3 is CSARQGIYEQYF. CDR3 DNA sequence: TGCAGTGCTAGGCAGGGGATCTACGAGCAGTACTTC.

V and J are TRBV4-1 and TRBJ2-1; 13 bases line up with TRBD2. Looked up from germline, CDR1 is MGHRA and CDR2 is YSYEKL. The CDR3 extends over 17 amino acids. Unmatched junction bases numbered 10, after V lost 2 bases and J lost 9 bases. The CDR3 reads CASSQPPTSGRSSEQFF. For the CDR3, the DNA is TGCGCCAGCAGCCAACCTCCGACTAGCGGGAGGTCTAGTGAGCAGTTCTTC.

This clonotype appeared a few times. CDR3 region: CASSQAATGRDTQYF. Here the CDR3 DNA reads TGCGCCAGCAGCCAGGCCGCTACGGGGCGAGATACGCAGTATTTT. The chain links TRBV4-3 to TRBJ2-3; TRBD1 or TRBD2 may be the D gene (5 bases each). Germline CDR1 LGHNA, CDR2 YSLEER. Trimming cost V 3 bases and J 5 bases, with 15 bases left between them. The CDR3 extends over 15 amino acids.

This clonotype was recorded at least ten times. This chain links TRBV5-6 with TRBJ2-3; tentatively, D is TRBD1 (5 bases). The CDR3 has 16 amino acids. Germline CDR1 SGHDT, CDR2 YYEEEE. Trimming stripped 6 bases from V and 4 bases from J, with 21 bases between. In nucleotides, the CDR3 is TGTGCCAGCACCCCTCCGGCCCCAGGCAGGGCAGATACGCAGTATTTT. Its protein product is CASTPPAPGRADTQYF.

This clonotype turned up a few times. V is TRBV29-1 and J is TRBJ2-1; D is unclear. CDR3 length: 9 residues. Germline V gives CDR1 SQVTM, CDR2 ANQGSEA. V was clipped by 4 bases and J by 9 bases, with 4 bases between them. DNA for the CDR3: TGCAGCGTTGGAACTGAGCAGTTCTTC. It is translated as CSVGTEQFF.

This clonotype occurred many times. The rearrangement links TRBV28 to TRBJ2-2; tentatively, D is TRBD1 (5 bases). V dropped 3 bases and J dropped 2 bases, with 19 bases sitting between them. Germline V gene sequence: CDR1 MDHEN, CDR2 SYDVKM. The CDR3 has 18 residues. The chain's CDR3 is CASSFPRRGLLNTGELFF. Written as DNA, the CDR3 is TGTGCCAGCAGTTTTCCCCGAAGGGGTCTACTTAACACCGGGGAGCTGTTTTTT.

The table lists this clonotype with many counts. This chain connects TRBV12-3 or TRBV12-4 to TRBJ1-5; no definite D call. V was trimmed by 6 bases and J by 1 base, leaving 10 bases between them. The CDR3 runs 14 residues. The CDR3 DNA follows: TGTGCCAGCAGGAGTCTTGCGAGCAATCAGCCCCAGCATTTT. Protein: CASRSLASNQPQHF.

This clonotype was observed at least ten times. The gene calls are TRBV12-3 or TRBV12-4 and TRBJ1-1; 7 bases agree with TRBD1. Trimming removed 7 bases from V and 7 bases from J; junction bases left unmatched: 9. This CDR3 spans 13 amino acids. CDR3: CASTLGQISEAFF. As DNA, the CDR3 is TGTGCCAGCACCCTGGGACAGATTAGTGAAGCTTTCTTT.

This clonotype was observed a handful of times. CDR3 residues: CATSRAANIQYF. CDR3 nucleotide sequence: TGTGCCACCAGCAGAGCTGCGAACATTCAGTACTTC. The chain uses TRBV15 and TRBJ2-4; D unresolved. Per germline, CDR1 LNHNV and CDR2 YYDKDF (reference sequence). This CDR3 is built from 12 residues. The ends were cut back, 1 base at V and 7 bases at J, with 5 bases in the middle.

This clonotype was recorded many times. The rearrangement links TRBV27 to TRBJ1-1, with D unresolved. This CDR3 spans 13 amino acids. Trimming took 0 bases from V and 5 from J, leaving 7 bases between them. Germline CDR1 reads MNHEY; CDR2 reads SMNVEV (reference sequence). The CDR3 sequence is CASSLSVRTEAFF. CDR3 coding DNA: TGTGCCAGCAGTTTATCCGTCAGGACTGAAGCTTTCTTT.